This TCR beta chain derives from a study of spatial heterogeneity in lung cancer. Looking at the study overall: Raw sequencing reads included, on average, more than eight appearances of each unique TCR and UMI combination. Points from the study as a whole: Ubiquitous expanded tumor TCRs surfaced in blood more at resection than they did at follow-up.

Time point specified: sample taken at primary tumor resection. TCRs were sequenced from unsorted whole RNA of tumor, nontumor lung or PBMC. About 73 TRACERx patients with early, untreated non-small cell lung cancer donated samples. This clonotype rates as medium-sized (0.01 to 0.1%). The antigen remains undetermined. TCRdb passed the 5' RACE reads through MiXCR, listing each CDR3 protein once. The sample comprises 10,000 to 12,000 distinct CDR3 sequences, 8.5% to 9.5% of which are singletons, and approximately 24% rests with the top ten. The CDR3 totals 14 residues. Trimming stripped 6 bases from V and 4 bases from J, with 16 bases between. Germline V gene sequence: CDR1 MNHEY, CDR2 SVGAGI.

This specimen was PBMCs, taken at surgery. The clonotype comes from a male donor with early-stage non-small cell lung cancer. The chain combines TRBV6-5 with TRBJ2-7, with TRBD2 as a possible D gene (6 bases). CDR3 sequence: CASRAGGMTYEQYF. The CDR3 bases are TGTGCCAGCAGGGCTGGAGGGATGACGTACGAGCAGTACTTC.